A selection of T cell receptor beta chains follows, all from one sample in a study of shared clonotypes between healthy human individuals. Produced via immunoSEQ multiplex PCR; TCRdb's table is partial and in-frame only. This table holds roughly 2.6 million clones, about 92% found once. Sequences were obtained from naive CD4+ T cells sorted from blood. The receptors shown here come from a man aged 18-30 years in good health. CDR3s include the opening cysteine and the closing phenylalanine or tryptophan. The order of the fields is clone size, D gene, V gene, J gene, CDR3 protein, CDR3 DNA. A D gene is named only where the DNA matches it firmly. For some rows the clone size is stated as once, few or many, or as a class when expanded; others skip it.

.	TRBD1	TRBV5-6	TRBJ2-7	CASRTMDRASEQYF	TGTGCCAGCAGGACTATGGACAGGGCGTCCGAGCAGTACTTC
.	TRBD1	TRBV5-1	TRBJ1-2	CASSPGQGSHYGYAF	TGCGCCAGCAGCCCGGGACAGGGTTCACACTATGGCTACGCCTTC
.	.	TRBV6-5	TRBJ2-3	CASTSTPGAPDTQYF	TGTGCCAGCACCTCGACACCCGGGGCTCCAGATACGCAGTATTTT
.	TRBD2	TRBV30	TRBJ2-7	CAWTSGSYEQYF	TGTGCTTGGACTAGCGGGAGCTACGAGCAGTACTTC
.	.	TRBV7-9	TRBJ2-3	CASSPDSGTDTQYF	TGTGCCAGCAGCCCCGATTCGGGAACAGATACGCAGTATTTT
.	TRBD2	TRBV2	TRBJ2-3	CASSEGGLAGGTDTQYF	TGTGCCAGCAGTGAAGGCGGACTAGCGGGGGGCACAGATACGCAGTATTTT
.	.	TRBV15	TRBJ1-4	CATSRTPGWGNEKLFF	TGTGCCACCAGCAGGACACCGGGGTGGGGTAATGAAAAACTGTTTTTT
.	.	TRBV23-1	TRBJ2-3	CASRDPGGHTDTQYF	TGCGCCAGCAGGGACCCCGGGGGGCACACAGATACGCAGTATTTT
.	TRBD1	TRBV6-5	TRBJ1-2	CASAPLAGQIYGYTF	TGTGCCAGCGCGCCTCTCGCGGGACAGATCTATGGCTACACCTTC
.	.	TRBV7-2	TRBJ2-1	CASRSGGGNEQFF	TGTGCCAGCAGGTCCGGGGGAGGCAATGAGCAGTTCTTC
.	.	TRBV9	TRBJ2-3	CASSVGDRSDTQYF	TGTGCCAGCAGCGTAGGGGATCGGTCAGATACGCAGTATTTT
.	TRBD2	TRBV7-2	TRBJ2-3	CASSLGLASDTQYF	TGTGCCAGCAGCCTCGGACTAGCATCTGATACGCAGTATTTT
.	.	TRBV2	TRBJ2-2	CASSEVGLPGELFF	TGTGCCAGCAGTGAGGTGGGGTTGCCCGGGGAGCTGTTTTTT
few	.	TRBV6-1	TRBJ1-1	CASKPTPSGAEAFF	TGTGCCAGCAAACCGACCCCCAGTGGAGCTGAAGCTTTCTTT
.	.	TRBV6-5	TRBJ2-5	CASSYSKGTHQETQYF	TGTGCCAGCAGTTACTCGAAGGGGACACACCAAGAGACCCAGTACTTC
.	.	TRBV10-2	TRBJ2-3	CASNVGLSITDTQYF	TGCGCCAGCAACGTCGGACTGAGTATCACAGATACGCAGTATTTT
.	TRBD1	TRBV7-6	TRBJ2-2	CASSLGQGFGELFF	TGTGCCAGCAGCTTAGGACAGGGATTCGGGGAGCTGTTTTTT
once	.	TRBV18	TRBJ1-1	CASSPNREAFF	TGTGCCAGCTCACCAAACAGAGAAGCTTTCTTT
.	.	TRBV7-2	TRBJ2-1	CASSLGMERYNEQFF	TGTGCCAGCAGCTTAGGAATGGAGCGGTACAATGAGCAGTTCTTC
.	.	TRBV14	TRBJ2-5	CASSQDLGGETQYF	TGTGCCAGCAGCCAAGATCTCGGTGGGGAGACCCAGTACTTC
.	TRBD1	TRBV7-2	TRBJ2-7	CASSQQGGIYEQYF	TGTGCCAGCAGCCAACAGGGGGGAATCTACGAGCAGTACTTC
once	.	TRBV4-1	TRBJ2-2	CASSQEGPHTGELFF	TGCGCCAGCAGCCAAGAGGGTCCCCACACCGGGGAGCTGTTTTTT
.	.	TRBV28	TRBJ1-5	CASSYPRGNQPQHF	TGTGCCAGCAGTTATCCCAGAGGCAATCAGCCCCAGCATTTT
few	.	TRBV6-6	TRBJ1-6	CASSYPRPSALHF	TGTGCCAGCAGTTACCCCCGACCTTCGGCCCTCCACTTT